Listed below are T cell receptor beta chains from one sample, sequenced in a study of cytomegalovirus exposure and HLA in healthy donors. Assay used: immunoSEQ multiplex PCR; TCRdb lists only in-frame clones, some missing. There are roughly 99,000 clones in the sample; over 70% occur only once, and around 2% lies in the top ten. Specimen: PBMCs. These receptors all stem from a man between 25 and 39 years old in good health and CMV-seronegative. Each CDR3 is given with its conserved first and last residue. The D gene is left open where the match is weak. A clone size is listed for some rows: how often the clone was seen (once, few, many), or a class if it is expanded.

size	D	V	J	CDR3	DNA
NA	TRBD1	TRBV27	TRBJ1-1	CASTSGQPNTEAFF	TGTGCCAGCACCTCGGGACAGCCGAACACTGAAGCTTTCTTT
NA	NA	TRBV5-1	TRBJ2-5	CASSFNPGQETQYF	TGCGCCAGCAGCTTTAATCCGGGCCAAGAGACCCAGTACTTC
NA	TRBD1	TRBV9	TRBJ2-2	CASSPAWQGASGELFF	TGTGCCAGCAGCCCCGCCTGGCAGGGGGCTTCCGGGGAGCTGTTTTTT
NA	NA	TRBV6-5	TRBJ2-5	CASGDGATQYF	TGTGCCAGCGGAGATGGGGCGACCCAGTACTTC
NA	NA	TRBV5-6	TRBJ2-6	CASSLGESMGANVLTF	TGTGCCAGCAGCTTGGGGGAGTCAATGGGGGCCAACGTCCTGACTTTC
NA	NA	TRBV5-1	TRBJ1-4	CASSLHGEKLFF	TGCGCCAGCAGCTTACACGGGGAAAAACTGTTTTTT
NA	NA	TRBV2	TRBJ1-1	CASSEGGLNTEAFF	TGTGCCAGCAGTGAAGGGGGCCTGAACACTGAAGCTTTCTTT
NA	NA	TRBV5-1	TRBJ1-2	CASSFDGFGGYTF	TGCGCCAGCAGCTTCGACGGGTTCGGCGGCTACACCTTC
NA	NA	TRBV4-1	TRBJ1-5	CASSPNRLGAVGQPQHF	TGCGCCAGCAGCCCTAACCGGCTAGGGGCGGTAGGTCAGCCCCAGCATTTT
NA	NA	TRBV27	TRBJ2-7	CASRPGISYEQYF	TGTGCCAGCAGACCAGGTATTTCCTACGAGCAGTACTTC
NA	TRBD2	TRBV25-1	TRBJ2-7	CASQGGSSYEQYF	TGTGCCAGCCAGGGCGGGAGCTCCTACGAGCAGTACTTC
NA	TRBD2	TRBV10-3	TRBJ2-1	CAIRGLAGTLEEQFF	TGTGCCATCAGGGGACTAGCGGGAACCTTAGAGGAGCAGTTCTTC
NA	NA	TRBV6-5	TRBJ2-3	CASSSDRRYSDTQYF	TGTGCCAGCAGCAGCGACCGGCGGTACTCAGATACGCAGTATTTT
once	TRBD1	TRBV7-2	TRBJ1-2	CASSVDRDLSGYTF	TGTGCCAGCAGCGTCGACAGGGATCTAAGTGGCTACACCTTC